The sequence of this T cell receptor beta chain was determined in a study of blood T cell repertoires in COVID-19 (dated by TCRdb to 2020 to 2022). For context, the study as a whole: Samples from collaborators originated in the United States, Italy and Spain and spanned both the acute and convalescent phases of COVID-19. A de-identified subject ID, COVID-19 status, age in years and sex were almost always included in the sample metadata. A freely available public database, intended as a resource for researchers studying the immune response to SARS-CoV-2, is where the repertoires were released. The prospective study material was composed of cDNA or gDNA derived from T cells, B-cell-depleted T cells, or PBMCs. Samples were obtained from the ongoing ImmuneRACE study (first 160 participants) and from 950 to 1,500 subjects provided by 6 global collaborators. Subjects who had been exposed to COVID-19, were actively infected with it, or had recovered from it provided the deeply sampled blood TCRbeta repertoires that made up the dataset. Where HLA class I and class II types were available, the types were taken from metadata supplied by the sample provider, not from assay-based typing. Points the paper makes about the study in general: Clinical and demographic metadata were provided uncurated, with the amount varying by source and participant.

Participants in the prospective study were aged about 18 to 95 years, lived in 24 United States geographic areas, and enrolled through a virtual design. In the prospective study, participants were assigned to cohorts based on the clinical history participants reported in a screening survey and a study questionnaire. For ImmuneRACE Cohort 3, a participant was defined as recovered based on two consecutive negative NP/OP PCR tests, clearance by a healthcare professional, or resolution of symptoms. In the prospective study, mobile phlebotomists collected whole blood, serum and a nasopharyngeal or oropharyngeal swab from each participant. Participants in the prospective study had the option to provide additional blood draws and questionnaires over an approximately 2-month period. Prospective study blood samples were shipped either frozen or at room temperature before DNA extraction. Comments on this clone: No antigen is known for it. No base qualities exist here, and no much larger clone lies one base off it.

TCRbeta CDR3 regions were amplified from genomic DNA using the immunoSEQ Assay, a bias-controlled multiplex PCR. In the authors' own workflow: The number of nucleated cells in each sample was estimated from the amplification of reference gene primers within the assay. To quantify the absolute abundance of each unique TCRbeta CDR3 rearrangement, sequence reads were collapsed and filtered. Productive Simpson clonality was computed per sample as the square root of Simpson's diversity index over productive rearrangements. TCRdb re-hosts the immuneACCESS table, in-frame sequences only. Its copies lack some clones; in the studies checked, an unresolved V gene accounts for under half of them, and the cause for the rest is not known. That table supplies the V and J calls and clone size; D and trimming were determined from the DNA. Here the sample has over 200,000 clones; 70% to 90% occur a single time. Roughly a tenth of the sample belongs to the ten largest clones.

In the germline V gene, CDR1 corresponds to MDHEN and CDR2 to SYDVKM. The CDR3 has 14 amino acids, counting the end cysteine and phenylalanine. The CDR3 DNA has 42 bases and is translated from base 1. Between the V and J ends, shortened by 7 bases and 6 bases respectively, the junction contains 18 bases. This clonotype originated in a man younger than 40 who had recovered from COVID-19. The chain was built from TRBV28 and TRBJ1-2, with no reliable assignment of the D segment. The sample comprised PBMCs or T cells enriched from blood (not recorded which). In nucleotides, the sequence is TGTGCCAGCAAAATCAGACTAGGGTTTGATGGCTACACCTTC. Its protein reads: CASKIRLGFDGYTF.